Presented here are 7 T cell receptor beta chains from one specimen sequenced in a study of T cell changes during pregnancy in multiple sclerosis. TCRdb's copy holds only in-frame clones and misses some; the assay was immunoSEQ multiplex PCR. Found here are 100,000 or so clones, 80% to 95% of them singletons; the top ten hold around 3.1%. Sequenced here: peripheral blood, sampled in the second trimester of pregnancy. Receptors were obtained from a female donor with multiple sclerosis, enrolled in a pregnancy study.

This sequence joins TRBV4-2 and TRBJ2-3; 11 positions match TRBD2. After removal of 0 bases from V and 6 bases from J, the junction contained 8 bases not matched to a gene. From germline, CDR1 is LGHNA and CDR2 YNFKEQ. The CDR3 is 17 amino acids. CDR3 sequence (DNA): TGTGCCAGCAGCCAAGATGGTACTAGCGGGAGATCGGATACGCAGTATTTT. Its translation is CASSQDGTSGRSDTQYF.

The rearrangement joins TRBV5-1 to TRBJ2-3; D is uncertain. This CDR3 is built from 14 residues. CDR1 SGHRS and CDR2 YFSETQ come from the germline V gene. Trimming removed 1 base at V and 2 bases at J, with 8 bases between. CDR3 amino acids: CASSLNSLTDTQYF. For the CDR3, the DNA is TGCGCCAGCAGCTTGAACAGCCTCACAGATACGCAGTATTTT.

This chain uses TRBV28 with TRBJ1-5; D is uncertain. Trimming shortened V by 3 bases and J by 2 bases, and 11 bases separated the two germline ends. Germline V CDR1 and CDR2: MDHEN, SYDVKM. The CDR3 length is 15 residues. CDR3 DNA sequence: TGTGCCAGCAGTTTGAGGGTAGTTCGCAATCAGCCCCAGCATTTT. It specifies CASSLRVVRNQPQHF.

The gene calls are TRBV25-1 and TRBJ2-3, with a tentative D call TRBD1 (6 bases). There are 14 residues in the CDR3. Germline V gives CDR1 MGHDK, CDR2 SYGVNS. Between the trimmed V and J ends, which lost 4 bases and 0 bases, there was a span of 8 bases. As DNA, the CDR3 is TGTGCCAGCAGTGTGGGGGCTAGCACAGATACGCAGTATTTT. Translating gives CASSVGASTDTQYF.

The chain joins TRBV5-1 to TRBJ2-7; D is ambiguous. Trimming cost V 2 bases and J 4 bases, with 4 bases left between them. Germline V gene lookup returns CDR1 SGHRS and CDR2 YFSETQ. The CDR3 extends over 11 amino acids. The CDR3: CASSFQYEQYF. The CDR3 bases are TGCGCCAGCAGCTTCCAGTACGAGCAGTACTTC.

The chain combines TRBV2 with TRBJ2-3, with D possibly TRBD1 on 6 matching bases. The CDR3 has 15 residues. Germline lookup yields CDR1 SNHLY and CDR2 FYNNEI. V was pared by 4 bases and J by 2 bases, with 13 bases between. The CDR3, as DNA: TGTGCCAGCAGTGGGTCCAGGGGAAACACAGATACGCAGTATTTT. This sequence encodes CASSGSRGNTDTQYF.

The chain uses TRBV9 and TRBJ2-6; no definite D call. Trimming took 3 bases from V and 0 from J, leaving 7 bases between them. CDR3 size: 15 residues. Germline CDR1 SGDLS, CDR2 YYNGEE. The CDR3 DNA reads TGTGCCAGCAGCGCCCAGAACTCTGGGGCCAACGTCCTGACTTTC. It translates to CASSAQNSGANVLTF.